Shown below are 20 T cell receptor beta chains from a single sample sequenced in a study of human T cells and chemical hapten exposure. Time point meaning: patch test 1, 2 weeks after DPC sensitization. As for treatment: therapeutic diphenylcyclopropenone sensitization with weekly scalp DPC. TCRdb redid the calling of the RACE reads with MiXCR, one entry per CDR3 protein. The repertoire holds under 450,000 distinct CDR3 sequences, with approximately 4.4% as singletons. This sample comprised whole blood, obtained in connection with sensitization to the hapten diphenylcyclopropenone (DPC). The receptors were gathered from a woman in her 50s with alopecia areata. Some clones in this sample may be carry-over from other donors' samples.

The table lists this clonotype with many counts. The chain couples TRBV24-1 to TRBJ2-1, with 10 bases lining up with TRBD1. The germline gives CDR1 KGHDR, CDR2 SFDVKD. J gave up 3 bases and V 2 bases, and 6 bases lay outside the gene matches. The CDR3 covers 17 residues. CDR3 in amino acids: CATSDYSGTGDYNEQFF. The CDR3 region has the DNA TGTGCCACCAGTGATTACTCCGGGACAGGGGACTACAATGAGCAGTTCTTC.

This rearrangement joins TRBV5-4 to TRBJ2-5, with 9 bases that match TRBD1. The CDR3 has 15 amino acids. The germline V gene encodes CDR1 SGHNT and CDR2 YYREEE (reference sequence). With 4 bases clipped from V and 5 bases from J, the junction kept 9 bases outside the gene matches. The CDR3: CASSPPGQGLETQYF. Here the CDR3 DNA reads TGTGCCAGCAGCCCGCCGGGACAGGGTTTGGAGACCCAGTACTTC.

The table lists this clonotype with a few counts. The chain combines TRBV12-3 or TRBV12-4 with TRBJ2-1; 12 positions agree with TRBD2. The CDR3 extends over 15 amino acids. V shed 6 bases, J shed 8 bases, and the junction held 8 bases outside the gene matches. The CDR3 sequence is CASRATSGGLDEQFF. The CDR3 region has the DNA TGTGCCAGCAGGGCGACTAGCGGGGGATTAGATGAGCAGTTCTTC.

This clonotype was counted at least ten times. V gene TRBV5-5 combines with J gene TRBJ2-5; no clear D. From germline, CDR1 is SGHKS and CDR2 YYEKEE (reference sequence). CDR3 length: 13 amino acids. The V end lost 6 bases, the J end lost 4 bases, and 13 bases lay between the germline ends. The CDR3 protein is CASTLDVRETQYF. The DNA for the CDR3 is TGTGCCAGCACCCTTGACGTCCGAGAGACCCAGTACTTC.

J is TRBJ2-3 and V is TRBV4-3, with 14 bases that match TRBD2. CDR1 LGHNA and CDR2 YSLEER come from the germline V gene. The CDR3 totals 18 residues. V was pared by 4 bases and J by 1 base, with 7 bases of the junction left unmatched. CDR3 sequence (DNA): TGCGCCAGCAGCCGGACGACTAGCGGGAGGGCCGGCACAGATACGCAGTATTTT. It codes for CASSRTTSGRAGTDTQYF.

This clonotype came up many times. J is TRBJ1-4 and V is TRBV24-1; D uncertain. The CDR3 has 15 amino acids. The germline gives CDR1 KGHDR, CDR2 SFDVKD. V dropped 4 bases and J dropped 0 bases, with 8 bases sitting between them. The CDR3 DNA follows: TGTGCCACCAGTGAGCTGATCGCAACTAATGAAAAACTGTTTTTT. Its translation: CATSELIATNEKLFF.

This chain joins TRBV27 and TRBJ2-7; D ambiguous. This CDR3 has 14 residues. CDR1 is MNHEY and CDR2 is SMNVEV in the germline V gene (reference sequence). Trimming stripped 2 bases from V and 5 bases from J, with 13 bases between. CDR3 in amino acids: CASSLGQEDDEQYF. For the CDR3, the DNA is TGTGCCAGCAGTTTAGGGCAGGAAGACGACGAGCAGTACTTC.

There are many counts of this clonotype. The CDR3 spells CSVGGRSGYTEAFF. CDR3 DNA: TGCAGCGTTGGGGGTCGGTCTGGGTACACTGAAGCTTTCTTT. The rearrangement uses TRBV29-1 and TRBJ1-1; no definite D call. V shed 4 bases and J shed 3 bases, with 15 bases lying between them. In germline, CDR1 is SQVTM, CDR2 ANQGSEA. This CDR3 comprises 14 residues.

This clonotype was counted many times. The V and J genes are TRBV7-8 and TRBJ2-2; D might be TRBD1 (5 bases). The V end lost 0 bases, the J end lost 6 bases, and 17 bases lay between the germline ends. CDR1 SGHVS and CDR2 FQNEAQ come from the germline V gene. The CDR3 covers 17 residues. The CDR3, as DNA: TGTGCCAGCAGCTTAGCCGTTTTGCAGGGCCGGGCCGGGGAGCTGTTTTTT. Protein product: CASSLAVLQGRAGELFF.

This clonotype was recorded at least ten times. This rearrangement joins TRBV2 to TRBJ2-3; TRBD2 matches at 7 bases. In germline, CDR1 is SNHLY, CDR2 FYNNEI. V lost 6 bases and J lost 6; bases outside the gene matches: 6. CDR3 length equals 13 residues. CDR3 bases: TGTGCCAGCAGGCTAGCGGAGTGGGATACGCAGTATTTT. This translates into CASRLAEWDTQYF.

The rearrangement joins TRBV30 to TRBJ1-1, with D unresolved. With 0 bases removed from V and 1 base from J, the gap between germline ends came to 12 bases. The CDR3 is 15 amino acids. The V gene's germline CDR1 is GTSNPN and CDR2 SVGIG (reference sequence). CDR3 amino acids: CAWSVHRQTNTEAFF. As DNA, the CDR3 is TGTGCCTGGAGTGTACACCGGCAGACGAACACTGAAGCTTTCTTT.

V is TRBV4-1 and J is TRBJ2-1; 15 bases map to TRBD2. The trim removed 3 bases at V and 4 bases at J, leaving 10 bases unmatched. The CDR3 totals 19 residues. Looked up from germline, CDR1 is MGHRA and CDR2 is YSYEKL. The chain's CDR3 is CASSQLRTSGRDLYNEQFF. The CDR3, as DNA: TGCGCCAGCAGCCAGCTAAGGACTAGCGGGAGGGACCTTTACAATGAGCAGTTCTTC.

At least ten counts were recorded for this clonotype. The chain uses TRBV7-2 and TRBJ2-5, with 7 bases matching TRBD1. In germline, CDR1 is SGHTA, CDR2 FQGNSA. The CDR3 loop spans 15 amino acids. The J segment lost 5 bases and the V segment lost 5 bases, leaving 11 bases of the junction unmatched. CDR3 amino acids: CASSRRTGVEETQYF. The CDR3 region has the DNA TGTGCCAGCAGCCGTCGGACAGGCGTCGAGGAGACCCAGTACTTC.

This clonotype was picked up a small number of times. The chain links TRBV7-9 to TRBJ1-2; weak D call: TRBD1 (6 bases). The CDR3 length is 16 residues. V was trimmed by 7 bases and J by 4 bases, leaving 22 bases between them. Looked up from germline, CDR1 is SEHNR and CDR2 is FQNEAQ (reference sequence). CDR3 region: CASTLSMDRDTYGYTF. DNA for the CDR3: TGTGCCAGCACTCTTAGCATGGACCGGGACACCTATGGCTACACCTTC.

This clonotype was counted at least ten times. The V call is TRBV20-1, the J call TRBJ2-3; a weak D match, TRBD1 (6 bases). Trimming removed 6 bases from V and 2 bases from J, with 18 bases in between. This CDR3 has 15 amino acids. Per the germline V gene, CDR1 is DFQATT and CDR2 is SNEGSKA (reference sequence). This CDR3 reads CSAQYRAKNTDTQYF. As DNA, the CDR3 is TGCAGTGCACAGTACAGGGCGAAAAACACAGATACGCAGTATTTT.

The chain carries TRBV6-5 and TRBJ1-5; D might be TRBD1 (5 bases). The CDR3 runs 14 residues. Trimming took 5 bases from V and 5 from J, leaving 13 bases between them. Germline loops: CDR1 MNHEY, CDR2 SVGAGI. The CDR3, as DNA: TGTGCCAGCAGTCAAGAAACGGGGGATCAGCCCCAGCATTTT. It translates to CASSQETGDQPQHF.

The chain uses TRBV5-5 and TRBJ1-4; D gene uncertain. CDR3 length: 15 residues. Trimming left V 4 bases short and J 4 bases short, with 14 bases between. The germline CDR1 and CDR2 sequences are SGHKS and YYEKEE (reference sequence). The CDR3 reads CASSLQTGFNEKLFF. The CDR3 DNA reads as TGTGCCAGCAGCCTACAGACGGGGTTTAATGAAAAACTGTTTTTT. The full variable domain, with the rest looked up from reference TRBV5-5 and TRBJ1-4, is DAGVTQSPTHLIKTRGQQVTLRCSPISGHKSVSWYQQVLGQGPQFIFQYYEKEERGRGNFPDRFSARQFPNYSSELNVNALLLGDSALYLCASSLQTGFNEKLFFGSGTQLSVL.

This clonotype came up many times. This sequence joins TRBV18 and TRBJ1-5; a weak D match, TRBD1 (5 bases). The V gene lost 8 bases and the J gene lost 6 bases, with 14 bases spanning the gap. CDR1 and CDR2 (germline): KGHSH, LQKENI. This CDR3 is built from 13 residues. CDR3 in amino acids: CASSPGGGQPQHF. The CDR3, as DNA: TGTGCCAGCAGCCCGGGGGGGGGTCAGCCCCAGCATTTT.

At least ten counts were recorded for this clonotype. CDR3 region: CASSQDSVRAGRTFF. DNA of the CDR3: TGTGCCAGCAGCCAAGATTCGGTCAGGGCGGGGAGGACTTTCTTT. V is TRBV3-1 and J is TRBJ1-1, with D possibly being TRBD1 (5 bases). CDR1 LGHDT and CDR2 YNNKEL come from the germline V gene (reference sequence). Trimming stripped 0 bases from V and 12 bases from J, with 20 bases between. This CDR3 is built from 15 residues.

The chain carries TRBV29-1 and TRBJ2-3; D ambiguous. Deletions cut 3 bases from V and 0 bases from J, with 7 bases between. Germline CDR1 reads SQVTM; CDR2 reads ANQGSEA. The CDR3 is made up of 13 amino acids. The CDR3 sequence: CSVEADSTDTQYF. The CDR3 DNA reads as TGCAGCGTTGAGGCGGATAGCACAGATACGCAGTATTTT.